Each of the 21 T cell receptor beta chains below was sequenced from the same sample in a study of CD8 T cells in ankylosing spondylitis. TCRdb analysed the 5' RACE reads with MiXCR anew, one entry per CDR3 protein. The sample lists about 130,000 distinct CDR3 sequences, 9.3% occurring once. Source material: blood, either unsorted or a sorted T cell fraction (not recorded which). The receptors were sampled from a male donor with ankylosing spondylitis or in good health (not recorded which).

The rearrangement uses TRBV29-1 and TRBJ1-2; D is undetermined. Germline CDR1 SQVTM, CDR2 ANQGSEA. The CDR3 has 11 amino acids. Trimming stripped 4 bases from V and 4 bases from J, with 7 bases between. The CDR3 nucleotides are TGCAGCGTTGGAGAGACCTATGGCTACACCTTC. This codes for CSVGETYGYTF.

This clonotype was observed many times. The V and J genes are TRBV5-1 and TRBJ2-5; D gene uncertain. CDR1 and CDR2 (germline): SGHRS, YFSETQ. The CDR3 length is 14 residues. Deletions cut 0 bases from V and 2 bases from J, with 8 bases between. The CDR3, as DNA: TGCGCCAGCAGCTTGGTCAGTGGTCAAGAGACCCAGTACTTC. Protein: CASSLVSGQETQYF.

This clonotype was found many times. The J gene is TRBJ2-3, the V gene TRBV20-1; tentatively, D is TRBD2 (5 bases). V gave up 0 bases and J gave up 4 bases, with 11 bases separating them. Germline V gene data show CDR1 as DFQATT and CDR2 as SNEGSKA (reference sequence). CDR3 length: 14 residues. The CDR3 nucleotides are TGCAGTGCTAGAGATGTCGGGAAGTCAGATACGCAGTATTTT. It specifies CSARDVGKSDTQYF.

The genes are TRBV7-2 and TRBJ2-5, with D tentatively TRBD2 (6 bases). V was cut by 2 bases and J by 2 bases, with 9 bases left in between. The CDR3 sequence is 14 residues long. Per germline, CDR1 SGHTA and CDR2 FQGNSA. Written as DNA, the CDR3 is TGTGCCAGCAGCTTATCGACTAGACAAGAGACCCAGTACTTC. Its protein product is CASSLSTRQETQYF.

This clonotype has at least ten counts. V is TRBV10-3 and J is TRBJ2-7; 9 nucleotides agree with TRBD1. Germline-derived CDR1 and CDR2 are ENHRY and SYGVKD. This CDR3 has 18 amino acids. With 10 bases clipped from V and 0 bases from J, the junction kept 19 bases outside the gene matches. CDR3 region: CATRGGKQGTGSSYEQYF. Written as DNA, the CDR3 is TGTGCCACCAGGGGGGGAAAACAAGGGACAGGGAGCTCCTACGAGCAGTACTTC.

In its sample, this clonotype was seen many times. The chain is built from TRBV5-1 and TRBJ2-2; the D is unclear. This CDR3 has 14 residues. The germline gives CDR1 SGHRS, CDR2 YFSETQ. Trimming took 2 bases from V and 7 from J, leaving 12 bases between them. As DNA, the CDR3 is TGCGCCAGCAGCTTTTCGACCGTAGGCGGGGAGCTGTTTTTT. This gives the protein CASSFSTVGGELFF.

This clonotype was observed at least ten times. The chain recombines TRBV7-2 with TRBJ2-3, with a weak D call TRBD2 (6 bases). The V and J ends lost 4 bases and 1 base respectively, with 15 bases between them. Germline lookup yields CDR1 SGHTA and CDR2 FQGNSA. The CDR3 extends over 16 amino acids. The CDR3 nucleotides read TGTGCCAGCAGCTCCCTCCGGTGGGGGGGCACAGATACGCAGTATTTT. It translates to CASSSLRWGGTDTQYF.

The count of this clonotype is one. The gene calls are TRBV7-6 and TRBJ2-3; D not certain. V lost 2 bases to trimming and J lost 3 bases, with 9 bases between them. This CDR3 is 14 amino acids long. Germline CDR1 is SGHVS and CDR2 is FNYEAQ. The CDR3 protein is CASSLWGETDTQYF. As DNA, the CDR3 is TGTGCCAGCAGCTTATGGGGTGAGACAGATACGCAGTATTTT. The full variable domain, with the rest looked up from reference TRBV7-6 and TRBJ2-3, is GAGVSQSPRYKVTKRGQDVALRCDPISGHVSLYWYRQALGQGPEFLTYFNYEAQQDKSGLPNDRFSAERPEGSISTLTIQRTEQRDSAMYRCASSLWGETDTQYFGPGTRLTVL.

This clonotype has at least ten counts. This CDR3 reads CASSSSWDEQYF. The CDR3 region has the DNA TGCGCCAGCAGCTCGAGCTGGGACGAGCAGTACTTC. The chain uses TRBV5-1 and TRBJ2-7; D is ambiguous. The germline gives CDR1 SGHRS, CDR2 YFSETQ. V was clipped by 3 bases and J by 5 bases, with 9 bases between them. The CDR3 sequence is 12 residues long.

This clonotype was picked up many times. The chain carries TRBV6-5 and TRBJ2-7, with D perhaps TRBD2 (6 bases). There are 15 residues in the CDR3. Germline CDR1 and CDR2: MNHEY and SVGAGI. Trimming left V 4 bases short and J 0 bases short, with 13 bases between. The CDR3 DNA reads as TGTGCCAGCAGTTCTCCGGACGGGAGCTCCTACGAGCAGTACTTC. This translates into CASSSPDGSSYEQYF.

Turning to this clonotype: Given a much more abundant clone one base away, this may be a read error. The CDR3 DNA sequence: TGCGCCACCAGCTTGGACGGGGTAAATCAGCCCCAGCATTTT. Translating gives CATSLDGVNQPQHF. The rearrangement uses TRBV5-1 and TRBJ1-5, with unresolved D. Germline CDR1 reads SGHRS; CDR2 reads YFSETQ. CDR3 length: 14 residues. Drawing the rest from reference TRBV5-1 and TRBJ1-5, the complete variable domain is KAGVTQTPRYLIKTRGQQVTLSCSPISGHRSVSWYQQTPGQGLQFLFEYFSETQRNKGNFPGRFSGRQFSNSRSEMNVSTLELGDSALYLCATSLDGVNQPQHFGDGTRLSIL.

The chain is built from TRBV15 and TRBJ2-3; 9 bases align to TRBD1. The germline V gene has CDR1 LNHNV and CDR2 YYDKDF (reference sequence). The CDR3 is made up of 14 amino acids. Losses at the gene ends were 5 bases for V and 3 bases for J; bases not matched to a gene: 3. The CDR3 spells CATSDGQGTDTQYF. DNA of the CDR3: TGTGCCACCAGCGACGGACAGGGGACAGATACGCAGTATTTT.

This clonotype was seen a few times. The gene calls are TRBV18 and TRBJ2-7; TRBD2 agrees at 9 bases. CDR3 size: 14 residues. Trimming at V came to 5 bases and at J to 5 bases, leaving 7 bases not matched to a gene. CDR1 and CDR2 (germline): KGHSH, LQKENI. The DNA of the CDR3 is TGTGCCAGCTCATCCATAGCGGGAGATCACGAGCAGTACTTC. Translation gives CASSSIAGDHEQYF.

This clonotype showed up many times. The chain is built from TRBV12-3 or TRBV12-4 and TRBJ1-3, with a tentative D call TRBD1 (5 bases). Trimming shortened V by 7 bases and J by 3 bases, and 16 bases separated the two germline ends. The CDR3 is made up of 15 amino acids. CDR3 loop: CASKKESGGGNTIYF. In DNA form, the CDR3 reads TGTGCCAGCAAGAAAGAGAGCGGGGGTGGAAACACCATATATTTT.

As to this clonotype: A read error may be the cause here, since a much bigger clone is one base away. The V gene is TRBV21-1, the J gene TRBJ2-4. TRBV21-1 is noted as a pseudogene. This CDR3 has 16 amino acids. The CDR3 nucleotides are TGTGCCAGCAGCAACCTGGGAAGGGTAGCCAAAAACAGTCAGTACTTC. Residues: CASSNLGRVAKNSQYF.

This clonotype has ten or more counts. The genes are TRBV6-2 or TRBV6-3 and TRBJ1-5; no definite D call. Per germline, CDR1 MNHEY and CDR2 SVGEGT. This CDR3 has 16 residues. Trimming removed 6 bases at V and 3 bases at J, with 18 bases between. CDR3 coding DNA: TGTGCCAGCAGCAATTCGTGGGGTTTGAACAATCAGCCCCAGCATTTT. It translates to CASSNSWGLNNQPQHF.

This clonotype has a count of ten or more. The CDR3 sequence: CASSGLAEETQYF. CDR3 bases: TGTGCCAGTAGCGGACTAGCGGAAGAGACCCAGTACTTC. The chain carries TRBV19 and TRBJ2-5, with TRBD2 identical over 10 bases. The CDR3 is made up of 13 amino acids. Germline CDR1 LNHDA, CDR2 SQIVND (reference sequence). The V and J ends lost 6 bases and 3 bases, in that order; junction bases with no gene match: 1.

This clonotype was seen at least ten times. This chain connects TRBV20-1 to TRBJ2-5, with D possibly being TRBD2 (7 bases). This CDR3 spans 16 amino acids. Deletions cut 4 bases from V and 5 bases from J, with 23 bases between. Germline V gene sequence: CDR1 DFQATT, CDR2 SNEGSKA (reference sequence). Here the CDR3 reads CSATPLEGGRRETQYF. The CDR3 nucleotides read TGCAGTGCTACTCCACTCGAGGGGGGGCGGCGGGAGACCCAGTACTTC.

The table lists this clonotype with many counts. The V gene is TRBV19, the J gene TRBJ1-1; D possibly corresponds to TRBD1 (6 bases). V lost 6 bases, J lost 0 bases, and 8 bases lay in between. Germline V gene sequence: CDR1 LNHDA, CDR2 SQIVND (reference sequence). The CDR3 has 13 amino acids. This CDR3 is CASSHRVNTEAFF. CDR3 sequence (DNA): TGTGCCAGTAGCCACAGGGTGAACACTGAAGCTTTCTTT.

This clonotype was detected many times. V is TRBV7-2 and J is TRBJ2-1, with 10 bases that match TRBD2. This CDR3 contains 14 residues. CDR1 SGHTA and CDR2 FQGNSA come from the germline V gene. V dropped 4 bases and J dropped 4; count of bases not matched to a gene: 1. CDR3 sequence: CASSSGLAYNEQFF. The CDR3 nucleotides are TGTGCCAGCAGCTCGGGACTAGCGTACAATGAGCAGTTCTTC.

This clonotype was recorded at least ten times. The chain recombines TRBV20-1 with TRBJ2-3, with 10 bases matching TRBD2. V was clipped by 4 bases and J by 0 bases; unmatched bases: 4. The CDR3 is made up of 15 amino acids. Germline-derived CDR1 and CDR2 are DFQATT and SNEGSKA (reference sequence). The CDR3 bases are TGCAGTGCTACCAGCGGGAGGGCGAGCACAGATACGCAGTATTTT. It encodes CSATSGRASTDTQYF.